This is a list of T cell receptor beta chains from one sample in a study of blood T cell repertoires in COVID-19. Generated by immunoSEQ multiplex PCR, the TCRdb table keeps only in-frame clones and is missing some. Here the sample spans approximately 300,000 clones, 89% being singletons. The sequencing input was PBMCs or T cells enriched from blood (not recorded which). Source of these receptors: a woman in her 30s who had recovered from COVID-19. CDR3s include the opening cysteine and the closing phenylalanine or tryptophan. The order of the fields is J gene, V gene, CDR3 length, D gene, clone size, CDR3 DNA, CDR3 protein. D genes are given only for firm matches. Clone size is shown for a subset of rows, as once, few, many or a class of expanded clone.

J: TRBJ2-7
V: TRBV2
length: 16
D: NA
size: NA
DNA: TGTGCCAGCAGTGATGATCTGGGGGCAAGTAACTACGAGCAGTACTTC
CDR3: CASSDDLGASNYEQYF

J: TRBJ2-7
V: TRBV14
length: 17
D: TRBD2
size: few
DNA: TGTGCCAGCAGCCAATTGCTAGCGGGAGAGTCTCCCTTCGAGCAGTACTTC
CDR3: CASSQLLAGESPFEQYF

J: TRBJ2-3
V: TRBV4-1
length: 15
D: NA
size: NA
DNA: TGCGCCAGCAGCCCGAATCAGGGATTAAGGGATACGCAGTATTTT
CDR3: CASSPNQGLRDTQYF

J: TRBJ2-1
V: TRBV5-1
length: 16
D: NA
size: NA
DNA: TGCGCCAGCAGCTTCAATCCAGACAACTCCTACAATGAGCAGTTCTTC
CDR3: CASSFNPDNSYNEQFF

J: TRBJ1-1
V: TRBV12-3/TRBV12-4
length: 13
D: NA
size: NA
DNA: TGTGCCAGCAGCACTCTCTTCTACACTGAAGCTTTCTTT
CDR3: CASSTLFYTEAFF

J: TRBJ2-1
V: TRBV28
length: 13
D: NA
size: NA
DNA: TGTGCCAGCAGAGGGCAGGGGAACAATGAGCAGTTCTTC
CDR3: CASRGQGNNEQFF

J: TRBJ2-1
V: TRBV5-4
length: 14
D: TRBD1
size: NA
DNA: TGTGCCAGCAGCTTTTATTCAGGGGGCTATGAGCAGTTCTTC
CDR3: CASSFYSGGYEQFF

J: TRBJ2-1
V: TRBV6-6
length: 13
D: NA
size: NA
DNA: TGTGCCAGCAGCGGGGTAGCCTACAATGAGCAGTTCTTC
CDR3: CASSGVAYNEQFF

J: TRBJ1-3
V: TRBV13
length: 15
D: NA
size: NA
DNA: TGTGCCAGCAGCTTTATGTCAGGGCTCGGGAACACCATATATTTT
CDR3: CASSFMSGLGNTIYF

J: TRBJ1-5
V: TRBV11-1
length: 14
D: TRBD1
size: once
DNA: TGTGCCAGCAGCTTAGGACAGGGGGCGTCGCCCCAGCATTTT
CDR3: CASSLGQGASPQHF

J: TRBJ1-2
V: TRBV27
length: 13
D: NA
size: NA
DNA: TGTGCCAGCAGACTAGGGGGAGGGACCGGCTACACCTTC
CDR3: CASRLGGGTGYTF

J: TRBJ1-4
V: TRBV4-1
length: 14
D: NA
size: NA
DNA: TGCGCCAGCAGCCAAGAGTCCTCTAATGAAAAACTGTTTTTT
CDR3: CASSQESSNEKLFF

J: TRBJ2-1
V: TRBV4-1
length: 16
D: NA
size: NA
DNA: TGCGCCAGCAGCCAAGGGTTTGTGACACCGTACAATGAGCAGTTCTTC
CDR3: CASSQGFVTPYNEQFF

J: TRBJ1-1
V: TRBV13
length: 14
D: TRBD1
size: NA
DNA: TGTGCCAGCAGCTTGACAGGGGGGAACACTGAAGCTTTCTTT
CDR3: CASSLTGGNTEAFF

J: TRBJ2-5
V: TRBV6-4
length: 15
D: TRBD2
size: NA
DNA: TGTGCCAGCAGCCGCCGTTCGGGCGGGGGAGAGACCCAGTACTTC
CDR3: CASSRRSGGGETQYF

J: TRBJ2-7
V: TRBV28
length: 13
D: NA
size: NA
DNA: TGTGCCAGCAGCTCCCAGGGGATCCACGAGCAGTACTTC
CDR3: CASSSQGIHEQYF

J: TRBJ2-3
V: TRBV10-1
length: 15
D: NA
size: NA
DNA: TGCGCCAGCAGGAATATACAGGAGCCCACAGATACGCAGTATTTT
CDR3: CASRNIQEPTDTQYF

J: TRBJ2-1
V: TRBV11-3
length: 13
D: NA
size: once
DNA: TGTGCCAGCAGCTTAGCAGCGGAGCATGAGCAGTTCTTC
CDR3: CASSLAAEHEQFF

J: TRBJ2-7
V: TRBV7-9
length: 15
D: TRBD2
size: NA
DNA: TGTGCCAGCAGCTTAGTAACTAGCGGGATCGGGGAGCAGTACTTC
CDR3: CASSLVTSGIGEQYF

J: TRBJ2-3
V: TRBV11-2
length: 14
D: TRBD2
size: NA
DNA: TGTGCCAGCAGCCCAGGACTAGCGGAGGGCGCGCAGTATTTT
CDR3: CASSPGLAEGAQYF

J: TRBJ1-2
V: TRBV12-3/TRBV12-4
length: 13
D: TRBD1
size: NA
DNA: TGTGCCAGCAGTGGGACAGGGGAGTACGGCTACACCTTC
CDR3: CASSGTGEYGYTF

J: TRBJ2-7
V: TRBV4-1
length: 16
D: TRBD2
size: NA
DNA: TGCGCCAGCAGCCATGCAGCGACTAGCGGGAGCTACGAGCAGTACTTC
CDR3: CASSHAATSGSYEQYF

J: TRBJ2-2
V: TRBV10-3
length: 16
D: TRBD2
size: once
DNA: TGTGCCATCAAACCCCTAGCGGGGAGCCTGTCCGGGGAGCTGTTTTTT
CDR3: CAIKPLAGSLSGELFF

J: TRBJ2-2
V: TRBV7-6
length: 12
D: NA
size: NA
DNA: TGTGCCAGCAGCTTCGACACCGGGGAGCTGTTTTTT
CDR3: CASSFDTGELFF

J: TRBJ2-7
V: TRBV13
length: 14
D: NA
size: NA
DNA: TGTGCCAGCAGCTTGGGGAGCTTCGCCTACGAGCAGTACTTC
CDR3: CASSLGSFAYEQYF

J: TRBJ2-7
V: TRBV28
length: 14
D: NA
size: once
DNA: TGTGCCAGCAGTGCCAGGGGTTCGGGGAACGAGCAGTACTTC
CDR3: CASSARGSGNEQYF